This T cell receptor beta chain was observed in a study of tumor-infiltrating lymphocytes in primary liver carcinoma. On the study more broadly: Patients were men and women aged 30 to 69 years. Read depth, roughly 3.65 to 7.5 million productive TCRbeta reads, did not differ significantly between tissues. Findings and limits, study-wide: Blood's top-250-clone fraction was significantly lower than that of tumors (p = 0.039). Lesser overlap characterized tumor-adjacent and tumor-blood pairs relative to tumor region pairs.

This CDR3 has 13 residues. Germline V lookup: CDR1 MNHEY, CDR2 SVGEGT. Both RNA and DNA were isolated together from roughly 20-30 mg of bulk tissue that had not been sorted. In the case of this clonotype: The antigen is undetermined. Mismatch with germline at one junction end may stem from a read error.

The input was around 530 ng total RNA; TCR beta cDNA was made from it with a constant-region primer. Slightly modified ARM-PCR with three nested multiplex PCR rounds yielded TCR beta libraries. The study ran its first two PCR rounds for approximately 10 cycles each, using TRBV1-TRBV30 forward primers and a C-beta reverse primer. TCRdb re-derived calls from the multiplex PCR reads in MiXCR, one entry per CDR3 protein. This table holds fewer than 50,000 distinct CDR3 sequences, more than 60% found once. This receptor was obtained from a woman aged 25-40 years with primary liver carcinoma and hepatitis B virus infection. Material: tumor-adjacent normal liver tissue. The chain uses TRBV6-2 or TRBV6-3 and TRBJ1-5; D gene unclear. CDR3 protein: CACSYSGYQPQHF. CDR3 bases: TGCGCCTGCAGTTACTCGGGGTATCAGCCCCAGCATTTT.